This T cell receptor (beta chain) comes out of a study of T cells after yellow fever vaccination (dated by TCRdb to about 2019). Background for the entire study: The SMART-Seq v4 Ultra Low Input RNA kit was used to prepare libraries from fractions with low cell numbers. Blood was drawn at multiple timepoints before and after primary and secondary immunization, with bulk PBMC replicates and cell subsets isolated. To follow T-cell clones before and after primary and booster YFV17D yellow fever vaccination, bulk TCR alpha and beta repertoires were sequenced over time. Two healthy male donors made up the cohort, one aged 18 to 29 years and the other aged 30 to 40 years.

The research as a whole found: Compared with the primary T-cell response, the secondary T-cell response was weaker but faster, peaking on day 5 rather than day 15. Because abundant contaminating clonotypes from the bulk population could be contained in FACS-sorted repertoires, computational filtering was required. Only two donors were included in the study, so the extent to which the findings can be generalized is limited. A small fraction of clonotypes appeared in both the CD4 and CD8 compartments, likely as a result of convergent recombination. After the booster, most clones that had expanded after primary vaccination were detected again (around 96% of CD4 and around nine tenths of CD8), suggesting broad maintenance of memory.

Synthesis of TCR cDNA relied on 5'RACE template switching, a step that introduced a universal primer site along with unique molecular identifiers. Priming of cDNA synthesis was performed from both the TCR alpha and TCR beta constant segments. Libraries were amplified in two PCR steps, with sample barcodes and sequencing adapters added in the second step. Sequencing of the libraries was done on either Illumina HiSeq 2500 (2x100 bp) or NovaSeq (2x150 bp). The paper's processing steps were these. MIGEC was used to demultiplex reads and collapse the reads into UMI consensus sequences, and MiXCR was used for V(D)J alignment. Vaccine-responding clonotypes were identified with edgeR using replicate PBMC samples, with FDR below 0.01 and a log2 fold change above 5 up to day 15 being required. Each bulk clonotype received a CD4 or CD8 identity based on whether the sequenced CD4 or CD8 repertoire contained that clonotype at higher abundance. TCRdb handled the public reads itself, with Q25 trimming in fastp and clone calling in MiXCR, and kept productive beta chains. For every CDR3 protein sequence, its rows merge into one entry that carries the most common genes and DNA. These V and J calls rely on TCRdb rather than the paper's analysis. This sample is represented by over 200,000 distinct CDR3 sequences; approximately 6.7% of them were singletons. About 1% of the sample is taken by the ten largest.

The sample holds many counts of this clonotype. What antigen it recognizes has not been identified. One base away there is no much larger clone; base qualities are not given. For CDR1 and CDR2, the germline V gene lists MNHNS and SASEGT. V is shortened by 7 bases, J by 6 bases, and the region joining them spans 18 bases. From cysteine to phenylalanine, the CDR3 is 14 amino acids long. This entry keeps only the CDR3 DNA: 42 bases, framed from base 1. This sample's treatment or condition label indicates: live attenuated yellow fever vaccine strain. A standard Ficoll-Paque protocol was used to isolate PBMCs from peripheral blood. Dynabeads CD4 and CD8 positive selection kits were used to isolate CD4 and CD8 T-cell fractions. TriZol was used to extract RNA from bulk PBMCs, from CD4 and CD8 fractions, and from dextramer-positive and dextramer-negative fractions.

This specimen consisted of CD4+ T cells sorted from PBMCs, obtained on the day of the yellow fever booster vaccination. This TCR came from a man aged 25 to 40 who received the YFV17D yellow fever vaccine. Here the chain combines TRBV6-1 and TRBJ1-1, and the D gene may be TRBD1, 5 bases matching. The CDR3 reads CASTSDRGASEAFF. The DNA sequence is given as TGTGCCAGCACCTCTGACCGAGGGGCCTCTGAAGCTTTCTTT.